The rows below give T cell receptor beta chains drawn from one sample of a study of cytomegalovirus exposure and HLA in healthy donors. Clones were read by immunoSEQ multiplex PCR, and TCRdb kept only the in-frame ones, dropping some. The data hold 90,000 to 130,000 clones, with approximately 80% observed a single time. The material sequenced was PBMCs. The source of these receptors is a man aged 25-40 years in good health and CMV-seropositive. The CDR3 runs from the conserved cysteine through the conserved F or W. D genes are given only for firm matches. The listing skips clone size in some rows; elsewhere it reads once, few, many or a size class.

CAWSVGGFVDTQYF	TGTGCCTGGAGTGTTGGAGGATTCGTTGATACGCAGTATTTT	TRBV30	TRBJ2-3	NA	NA
CASSPGEAGANVLTF	TGTGCCAGCTCACCAGGGGAGGCAGGGGCCAACGTCCTGACTTTC	TRBV18	TRBJ2-6	NA	NA
CASSLAEGMNTEAFF	TGTGCCAGCAGCTTAGCGGAGGGGATGAACACTGAAGCTTTCTTT	TRBV7-6	TRBJ1-1	NA	NA
CASSAKSTGVGNTIYF	TGTGCCAGCTCAGCGAAGTCGACAGGGGTCGGAAACACCATATATTTT	TRBV18	TRBJ1-3	TRBD1	NA
CASSFPGANVLTF	TGTGCCAGCAGTTTTCCAGGGGCCAACGTCCTGACTTTC	TRBV6-6	TRBJ2-6	NA	few
CASGWTSGYTDTQYF	TGCGCCAGCGGTTGGACTAGCGGCTACACAGATACGCAGTATTTT	TRBV5-1	TRBJ2-3	TRBD2	NA
CAISRTSGGEGDTQYF	TGTGCCATCAGTCGGACTAGCGGGGGGGAGGGAGATACGCAGTATTTT	TRBV10-3	TRBJ2-3	TRBD2	NA
CASSSGYFGQENQPQHF	TGTGCCAGCAGCTCTGGGTATTTTGGGCAGGAAAATCAGCCCCAGCATTTT	TRBV7-6	TRBJ1-5	NA	once
CATSRDQGGEQFF	TGTGCCACCAGCAGAGACCAGGGAGGTGAGCAGTTCTTC	TRBV15	TRBJ2-1	NA	NA
CASSLQGAREKLFF	TGTGCCAGCAGCCTTCAGGGGGCTAGGGAAAAACTGTTTTTT	TRBV11-2	TRBJ1-4	TRBD1	NA
CASSRGTGGYEQYF	TGTGCCAGCAGCCGCGGGACAGGGGGCTACGAGCAGTACTTC	TRBV14	TRBJ2-7	TRBD1	NA
CSVEQQGASGYTF	TGCAGCGTTGAGCAACAGGGGGCCTCTGGCTACACCTTC	TRBV29-1	TRBJ1-2	TRBD1	NA
CSVEDSRGSPLGTQYF	TGCAGCGTTGAAGATTCCAGGGGGAGCCCCTTAGGGACGCAGTATTTT	TRBV29-1	TRBJ2-3	TRBD1	NA
CASSPRERGGTDTQYF	TGTGCCAGTAGTCCCAGGGAGCGGGGGGGCACAGATACGCAGTATTTT	TRBV19	TRBJ2-3	TRBD2	NA
CASSEGGANTGELFF	TGCGCCAGCAGTGAGGGCGGCGCGAACACCGGGGAGCTGTTTTTT	TRBV10-1	TRBJ2-2	NA	NA
CASSESGRGSPLHF	TGCGCCAGCAGTGAGTCGGGTAGGGGGTCACCCCTCCACTTT	TRBV10-2	TRBJ1-6	NA	few
CASSLTVSGNTIYF	TGTGCCAGCAGCTTGACAGTATCTGGAAACACCATATATTTT	TRBV7-9	TRBJ1-3	NA	NA
CASSRQGPSYEQYF	TGCGCCAGCAGCAGACAGGGACCCTCCTACGAGCAGTACTTC	TRBV5-1	TRBJ2-7	TRBD1	NA
CASSEGLAGGTNEQFF	TGTGCCAGCAGTGAAGGACTAGCGGGGGGGACAAATGAGCAGTTCTTC	TRBV6-4	TRBJ2-1	TRBD2	NA
CATTGGRNSPLHF	TGTGCCACTACGGGGGGGAGGAATTCACCCCTCCACTTT	TRBV2	TRBJ1-6	NA	NA
CASARTGYGGELFF	TGTGCCAGCGCCCGGACAGGGTACGGCGGGGAGCTGTTTTTT	TRBV21-1	TRBJ2-2	NA	NA
CSVAGQGKGSYNSPLHF	TGCAGCGTTGCGGGACAGGGTAAGGGCTCCTATAATTCACCCCTCCACTTT	TRBV29-1	TRBJ1-6	TRBD1	NA
CASSSPGGSVAFF	TGTGCCAGCAGTTCCCCAGGGGGTTCGGTAGCTTTCTTT	TRBV6-5	TRBJ1-1	TRBD1	NA
CASSLYRQGVETQYF	TGTGCCAGCAGTTTATATAGACAGGGAGTCGAGACCCAGTACTTC	TRBV27	TRBJ2-5	TRBD1	NA
CASSWSEQPQYF	TGTGCCAGCAGCTGGTCCGAACAGCCCCAGTACTTC	TRBV11-3	TRBJ2-4	NA	NA
CASSYQGTGGRSPLHF	TGTGCCAGCAGTTACCAAGGCACGGGGGGTAGATCACCCCTCCACTTT	TRBV6-5	TRBJ1-6	NA	NA
CASSLARAGGSEQYF	TGTGCCAGCAGCTTAGCGAGGGCAGGGGGCTCCGAGCAGTACTTC	TRBV7-6	TRBJ2-7	TRBD1	NA
CASSPRTGITGELFF	TGTGCCAGTAGTCCACGGACAGGGATCACCGGGGAGCTGTTTTTT	TRBV19	TRBJ2-2	TRBD1	NA
CASSENPGVGEKLFF	TGTGCCAGCAGTGAAAATCCGGGGGTCGGTGAAAAACTGTTTTTT	TRBV2	TRBJ1-4	NA	few
CASSDKSGAMAGGGEQFF	TGTGCCAGCAGTGATAAGAGCGGAGCCATGGCAGGGGGTGGTGAGCAGTTCTTC	TRBV25-1	TRBJ2-1	TRBD1	NA
CATSREQVSSYEQYF	TGTGCCACCAGCAGAGAACAGGTTAGCTCCTACGAGCAGTACTTC	TRBV15	TRBJ2-7	NA	NA
CADPRAGGRYEQYF	TGTGCCGACCCGAGAGCAGGGGGCCGATACGAGCAGTACTTC	TRBV7-4	TRBJ2-7	TRBD1	few
CATPRTGNSFPYLRETGYNEQFF	TGCGCCACCCCTAGGACAGGGAATTCTTTCCCATATTTGAGGGAAACGGGTTACAATGAGCAGTTCTTC	TRBV5-1	TRBJ2-1	TRBD1	NA
CASSERETRSEKLFF	TGTGCCAGCAGTGAAAGGGAGACTCGGAGCGAAAAACTGTTTTTT	TRBV6-1	TRBJ1-4	NA	NA
CASRSDRATTEAFF	TGTGCCAGCAGATCCGACAGGGCCACCACTGAAGCTTTCTTT	TRBV6-1	TRBJ1-1	TRBD1	NA
CASSLNSGGRETQYF	TGTGCCAGCAGCTTGAACAGCGGGGGGCGAGAGACCCAGTACTTC	TRBV7-9	TRBJ2-5	TRBD2	NA
CASSLGPDTEAFF	TGTGCCAGCAGCCTGGGTCCGGACACTGAAGCTTTCTTT	TRBV5-6	TRBJ1-1	NA	few
CASSRTGVEQFF	TGTGCCAGCAGCCGCACGGGGGTTGAGCAGTTCTTC	TRBV4-2	TRBJ2-1	NA	NA
CASSPQTGPVNTEAFF	TGTGCCAGCAGCCCCCAGACAGGGCCCGTGAACACTGAAGCTTTCTTT	TRBV9	TRBJ1-1	TRBD1	NA
CASSPRGGEKLFF	TGTGCCAGCAGCCCCCGGGGGGGGGAAAAACTGTTTTTT	TRBV9	TRBJ1-4	NA	NA
CASRPDSGGTPYEQYF	TGTGCCAGCAGACCCGATAGCGGGGGAACACCCTACGAGCAGTACTTC	TRBV11-3	TRBJ2-7	TRBD2	NA
CASSKIGQGVDYGYTF	TGTGCCAGCAGCAAAATCGGCCAGGGTGTCGACTATGGCTACACCTTC	TRBV21-1	TRBJ1-2	NA	NA
CASRLRGQTDTQYF	TGTGCCAGCAGGCTCAGGGGGCAGACAGATACGCAGTATTTT	TRBV7-3	TRBJ2-3	TRBD1	few
CASSLEVRGGPDTQYF	TGTGCCAGCAGCTTAGAAGTGCGGGGGGGCCCGGATACGCAGTATTTT	TRBV7-6	TRBJ2-3	TRBD2	NA
CASSLAGTANTGELFF	TGTGCCAGCAGCTTGGCCGGGACAGCGAACACCGGGGAGCTGTTTTTT	TRBV5-6	TRBJ2-2	TRBD1	NA
CATSPMGLQTYEQYF	TGTGCCACCAGCCCTATGGGGCTTCAAACCTACGAGCAGTACTTC	TRBV15	TRBJ2-7	NA	NA
CASSQPGQGKGYTF	TGTGCCAGCAGCCAACCGGGACAGGGGAAGGGCTACACCTTC	TRBV14	TRBJ1-2	TRBD1	NA
CASSLEPPGQGAYEQYF	TGTGCCAGCAGTTTAGAGCCCCCGGGACAGGGGGCCTACGAGCAGTACTTC	TRBV27	TRBJ2-7	TRBD1	NA
CASSQGFNGNEQFF	TGCGCCAGCAGCCAAGGGTTTAACGGGAATGAGCAGTTCTTC	TRBV4-1	TRBJ2-1	NA	NA
CASSETRGNQPQYF	TGTGCCAGCAGTGAGACCAGGGGCAATCAGCCCCAGTATTTT	TRBV6-6	TRBJ2-3	NA	once
CASSRRGGVSGANVLTF	TGTGCCAGCAGCCGGCGCGGGGGAGTATCTGGGGCCAACGTCCTGACTTTC	TRBV7-6	TRBJ2-6	TRBD2	NA
CASSLKDSSSYNSPLHF	TGCGCCAGCAGCCTCAAAGACTCCAGCTCCTATAATTCACCCCTCCACTTT	TRBV5-1	TRBJ1-6	NA	few
CASSSLEGGGNTIYF	TGTGCCAGCAGCTCTCTGGAGGGAGGTGGAAACACCATATATTTT	TRBV7-6	TRBJ1-3	NA	NA